These 15 T cell receptor beta chains originate from one sample sequenced in a study of cytomegalovirus exposure and HLA in healthy donors. Here immunoSEQ multiplex PCR was the method, and the copy in TCRdb shows in-frame clones only, minus some. The profile shows roughly 330,000 clones, 75% to 90% of them singletons. The sequenced sample consisted of PBMCs. The origin of the receptors is a woman aged 30 to 39 in good health and CMV-seropositive.

J is TRBJ1-5 and V is TRBV4-1; D unclear. CDR3 length: 16 amino acids. V lost 4 bases to trimming and J lost 3 bases, with 16 bases between them. Germline CDR1 and CDR2: MGHRA and YSYEKL. DNA of the CDR3: TGCGCCAGCAGCCCCGACCAGGCGGGCCACAATCAGCCCCAGCATTTT. Translating gives CASSPDQAGHNQPQHF.

The genes are TRBV9 and TRBJ1-3, with 12 bases matching TRBD1. This CDR3 has 19 amino acids. V was clipped by 2 bases and J by 4 bases; unmatched bases: 13. Germline V gene lookup returns CDR1 SGDLS and CDR2 YYNGEE. The CDR3 nucleotides read TGTGCCAGCAGCGTCAGAGGTCAGGGACAGGGGGCATCAGGAAACACCATATATTTT. Its translation: CASSVRGQGQGASGNTIYF.

This clone appeared a single time. This rearrangement joins TRBV7-9 to TRBJ1-5, with 7 bases lining up with TRBD1. The CDR3 extends over 18 amino acids. The ends lost 2 bases at V and 2 bases at J; junction bases unmatched: 12. The germline CDR1 and CDR2 sequences are SEHNR and FQNEAQ (reference sequence). CDR3 amino acids: CASSLIPTGKLGNQPQHF. CDR3 sequence (DNA): TGTGCCAGCAGCTTAATTCCGACAGGGAAATTGGGCAATCAGCCCCAGCATTTT. The full variable domain, in which reference TRBV7-9 and TRBJ1-5 provide the parts outside the CDR3, is DTGVSQNPRHKITKRGQNVTFRCDPISEHNRLYWYRQTLGQGPEFLTYFQNEAQLEKSRLLSDRFSAERPKGSFSTLEIQRTEQGDSAMYLCASSLIPTGKLGNQPQHFGDGTRLSIL.

The chain uses TRBV5-6 and TRBJ2-2; 8 bases are shared with TRBD2. Germline trimming cut 4 bases from V and 1 base from J; bases unmatched to any gene: 3. This CDR3 contains 15 residues. The germline CDR1 and CDR2 sequences are SGHDT and YYEEEE. The CDR3: CASSQLAENTGELFF. CDR3 nucleotide sequence: TGTGCCAGCAGCCAACTAGCGGAGAACACCGGGGAGCTGTTTTTT.

V gene TRBV5-1 combines with J gene TRBJ2-3; D is perhaps TRBD1 (5 bases). Germline lookup yields CDR1 SGHRS and CDR2 YFSETQ. The V end was cut by 0 bases, the J end by 1 base, with 6 bases between. The length of the CDR3 is 14 residues. The CDR3 region is CASSLVQGTDTQYF. In nucleotides, the CDR3 is TGCGCCAGCAGCTTGGTACAGGGCACAGATACGCAGTATTTT.

This chain joins TRBV27 and TRBJ1-2, with D maybe TRBD1 (6 bases). The CDR3 spans 15 residues. The germline V gene encodes CDR1 MNHEY and CDR2 SMNVEV (reference sequence). V was cut by 0 bases and J by 4 bases, with 12 bases left in between. As DNA, the CDR3 is TGTGCCAGCAGTTTATCGGCCACAGGGACCTATGGCTACACCTTC. Protein sequence: CASSLSATGTYGYTF.

The chain joins TRBV4-1 to TRBJ2-3; D not certain. Trimming removed 1 base from V and 4 bases from J, with 6 bases in between. The germline V gene encodes CDR1 MGHRA and CDR2 YSYEKL. The CDR3 runs to 13 residues. The CDR3, as DNA: TGCGCCAGCAGCCAAGGGAAACCAGATACGCAGTATTTT. Its protein product is CASSQGKPDTQYF.

The V and J genes are TRBV29-1 and TRBJ2-1; TRBD1 agrees at 7 bases. Trimming removed 7 bases from V and 3 bases from J; junction bases left unmatched: 3. This CDR3 has 12 residues. Germline CDR1 is SQVTM and CDR2 is ANQGSEA. CDR3 protein: CSARDSYNEQFF. Here the CDR3 DNA reads TGCAGCGCTAGGGACAGCTACAATGAGCAGTTCTTC.

The V gene is TRBV27, the J gene TRBJ2-1; 9 bases map to TRBD2. The J segment lost 7 bases and the V segment lost 6 bases, leaving 10 bases of the junction unmatched. This CDR3 has 15 residues. From germline, CDR1 is MNHEY and CDR2 SMNVEV (reference sequence). The CDR3 coding sequence is TGTGCCAGCAGCCAATTTAGGACTAGCGTAAATGAGCAGTTCTTC. Translation gives CASSQFRTSVNEQFF.

The chain is built from TRBV7-6 and TRBJ2-1; 10 nucleotides match TRBD2. The CDR3 loop spans 19 amino acids. J gave up 5 bases and V 1 base, and 14 bases lay outside the gene matches. CDR1 is SGHVS and CDR2 is FNYEAQ in the germline V gene. CDR3 DNA sequence: TGTGCCAGCAGCTTAGACCCTAGCGGGAGTGAGGCTGCAGACAATGAGCAGTTCTTC. It yields the protein CASSLDPSGSEAADNEQFF.

The CDR3 is CASSMGRYQKLFF. The CDR3, as DNA: TGTGCCAGCAGTATGGGACGGTACCAAAAACTGTTTTTT. V is TRBV6-5 and J is TRBJ1-4; a possible D gene is TRBD1 (5 bases). Trimming stripped 5 bases from V and 9 bases from J, with 13 bases between. CDR3 length: 13 residues. Germline lookup yields CDR1 MNHEY and CDR2 SVGAGI.

The V gene is TRBV10-1, the J gene TRBJ2-5; 9 bases are a match to TRBD2. Germline assignment: CDR1 WNHNN and CDR2 SYGVQD (reference sequence). The CDR3 runs 17 residues. The V and J ends lost 4 bases and 2 bases, in that order; junction bases with no gene match: 11. In DNA form, the CDR3 reads TGCGCCAGCAGTGTTGGGCGGGAGGGCCTAAATCAAGAGACCCAGTACTTC. This translates into CASSVGREGLNQETQYF.

This chain links TRBV5-1 with TRBJ2-2; D gene unclear. The V end lost 0 bases, the J end lost 4 bases, and 13 bases lay between the germline ends. Germline CDR1 is SGHRS and CDR2 is YFSETQ. The CDR3 covers 16 residues. The CDR3 DNA reads TGCGCCAGCAGCTTGGAGTCTCCCCGTACCACCGGGGAGCTGTTTTTT. Its translation: CASSLESPRTTGELFF.

V gene TRBV25-1 combines with J gene TRBJ2-7, with 9 nucleotides matching TRBD1. Trimming took 1 base from V and 2 from J; bases not matched to a gene: 6. In germline, CDR1 is MGHDK, CDR2 SYGVNS. The length of the CDR3 is 16 residues. CDR3 nucleotides: TGTGCCAGCAGTGAATTTGGGACAGGGAGGACCTACGAGCAGTACTTC. Encoded protein: CASSEFGTGRTYEQYF.

This chain links TRBV6-5 with TRBJ2-1; 9 nucleotides line up with TRBD2. CDR3 length: 15 amino acids. Germline CDR1 is MNHEY and CDR2 is SVGAGI. V shed 7 bases and J 4 bases; nucleotides not matched to a gene: 8. The CDR3 region has the DNA TGTGCCAGCAAACTAGGACTAGCGAAATACAATGAGCAGTTCTTC. Protein product: CASKLGLAKYNEQFF.